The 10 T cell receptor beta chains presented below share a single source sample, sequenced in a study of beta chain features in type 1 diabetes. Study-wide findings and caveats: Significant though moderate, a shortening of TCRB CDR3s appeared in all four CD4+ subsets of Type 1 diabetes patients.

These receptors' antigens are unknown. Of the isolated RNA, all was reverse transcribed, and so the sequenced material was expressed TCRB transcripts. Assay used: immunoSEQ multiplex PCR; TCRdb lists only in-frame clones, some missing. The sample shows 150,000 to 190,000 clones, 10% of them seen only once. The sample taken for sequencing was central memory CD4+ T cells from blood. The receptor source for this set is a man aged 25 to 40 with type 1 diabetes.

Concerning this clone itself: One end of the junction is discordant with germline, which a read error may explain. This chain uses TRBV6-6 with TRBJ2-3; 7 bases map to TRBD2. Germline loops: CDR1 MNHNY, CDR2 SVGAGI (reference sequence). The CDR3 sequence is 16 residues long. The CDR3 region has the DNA TGTGCCATCAGTGTCTTCGGGGAGGGCTCGGCAGATACGCAGTATTTT. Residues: CAISVFGEGSADTQYF.

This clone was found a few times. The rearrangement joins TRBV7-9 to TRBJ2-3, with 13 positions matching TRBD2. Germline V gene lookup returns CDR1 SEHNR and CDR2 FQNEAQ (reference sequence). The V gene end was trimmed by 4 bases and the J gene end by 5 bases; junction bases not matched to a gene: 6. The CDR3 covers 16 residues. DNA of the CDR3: TGTGCCAGCAGCTCCGGACTAGCGGGAGCTATAGATACGCAGTATTTT. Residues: CASSSGLAGAIDTQYF.

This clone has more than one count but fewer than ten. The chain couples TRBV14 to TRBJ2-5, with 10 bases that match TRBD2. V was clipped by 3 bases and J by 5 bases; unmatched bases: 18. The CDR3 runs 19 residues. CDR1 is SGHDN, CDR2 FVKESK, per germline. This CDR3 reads CASSHRLRASGRAEETQYF. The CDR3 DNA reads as TGTGCCAGCAGCCACCGCCTGAGGGCTAGCGGGAGAGCAGAGGAGACCCAGTACTTC.

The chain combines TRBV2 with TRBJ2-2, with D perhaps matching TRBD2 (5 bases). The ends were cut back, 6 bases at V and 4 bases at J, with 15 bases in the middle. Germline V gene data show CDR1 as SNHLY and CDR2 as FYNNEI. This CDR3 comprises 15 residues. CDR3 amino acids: CASRDFDSATGELFF. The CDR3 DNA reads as TGTGCCAGCAGGGACTTTGATAGTGCCACCGGGGAGCTGTTTTTT.

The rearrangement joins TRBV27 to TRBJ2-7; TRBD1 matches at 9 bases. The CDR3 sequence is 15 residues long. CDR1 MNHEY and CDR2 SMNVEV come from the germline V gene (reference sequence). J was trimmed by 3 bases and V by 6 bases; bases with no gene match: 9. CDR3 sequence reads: CASRQQGTGYYEQYF. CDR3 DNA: TGTGCCAGCAGACAACAAGGGACAGGGTACTACGAGCAGTACTTC.

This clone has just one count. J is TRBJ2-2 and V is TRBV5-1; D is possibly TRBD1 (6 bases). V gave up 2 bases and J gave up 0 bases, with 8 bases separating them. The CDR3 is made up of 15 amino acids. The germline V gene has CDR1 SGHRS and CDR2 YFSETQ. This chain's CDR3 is CASSLGDTNTGELFF. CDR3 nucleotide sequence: TGCGCCAGCAGCTTAGGGGACACGAACACCGGGGAGCTGTTTTTT.

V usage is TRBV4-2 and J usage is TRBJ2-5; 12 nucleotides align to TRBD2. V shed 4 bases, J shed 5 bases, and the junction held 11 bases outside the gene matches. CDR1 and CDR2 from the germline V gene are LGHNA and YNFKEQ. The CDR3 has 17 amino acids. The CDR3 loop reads CASSPASGREGRETQYF. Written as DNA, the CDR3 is TGTGCCAGCAGCCCGGCTAGCGGGAGGGAGGGAAGGGAGACCCAGTACTTC.

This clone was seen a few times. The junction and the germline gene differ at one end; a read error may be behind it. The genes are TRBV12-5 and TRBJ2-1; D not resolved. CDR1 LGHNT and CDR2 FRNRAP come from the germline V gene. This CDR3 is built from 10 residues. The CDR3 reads CALLYDEQFF. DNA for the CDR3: TGTGCCCTCCTCTACGATGAGCAGTTCTTC.

CDR3 loop: CASLAGTNNYGYTF. CDR3 DNA sequence: TGTGCCAGCCTGGCGGGGACCAATAACTATGGCTACACCTTC. This chain links TRBV28 with TRBJ1-2; D might be TRBD1 (5 bases). V was cut by 8 bases and J by 1 base, with 14 bases left in between. Germline lookup yields CDR1 MDHEN and CDR2 SYDVKM. This CDR3 has 14 amino acids.

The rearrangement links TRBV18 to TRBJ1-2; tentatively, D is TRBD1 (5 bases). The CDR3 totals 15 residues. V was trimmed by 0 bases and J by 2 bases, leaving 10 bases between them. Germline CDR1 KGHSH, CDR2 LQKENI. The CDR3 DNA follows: TGTGCCAGCTCACCACCGTCACAGGTCAACTATGGCTACACCTTC. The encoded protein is CASSPPSQVNYGYTF.